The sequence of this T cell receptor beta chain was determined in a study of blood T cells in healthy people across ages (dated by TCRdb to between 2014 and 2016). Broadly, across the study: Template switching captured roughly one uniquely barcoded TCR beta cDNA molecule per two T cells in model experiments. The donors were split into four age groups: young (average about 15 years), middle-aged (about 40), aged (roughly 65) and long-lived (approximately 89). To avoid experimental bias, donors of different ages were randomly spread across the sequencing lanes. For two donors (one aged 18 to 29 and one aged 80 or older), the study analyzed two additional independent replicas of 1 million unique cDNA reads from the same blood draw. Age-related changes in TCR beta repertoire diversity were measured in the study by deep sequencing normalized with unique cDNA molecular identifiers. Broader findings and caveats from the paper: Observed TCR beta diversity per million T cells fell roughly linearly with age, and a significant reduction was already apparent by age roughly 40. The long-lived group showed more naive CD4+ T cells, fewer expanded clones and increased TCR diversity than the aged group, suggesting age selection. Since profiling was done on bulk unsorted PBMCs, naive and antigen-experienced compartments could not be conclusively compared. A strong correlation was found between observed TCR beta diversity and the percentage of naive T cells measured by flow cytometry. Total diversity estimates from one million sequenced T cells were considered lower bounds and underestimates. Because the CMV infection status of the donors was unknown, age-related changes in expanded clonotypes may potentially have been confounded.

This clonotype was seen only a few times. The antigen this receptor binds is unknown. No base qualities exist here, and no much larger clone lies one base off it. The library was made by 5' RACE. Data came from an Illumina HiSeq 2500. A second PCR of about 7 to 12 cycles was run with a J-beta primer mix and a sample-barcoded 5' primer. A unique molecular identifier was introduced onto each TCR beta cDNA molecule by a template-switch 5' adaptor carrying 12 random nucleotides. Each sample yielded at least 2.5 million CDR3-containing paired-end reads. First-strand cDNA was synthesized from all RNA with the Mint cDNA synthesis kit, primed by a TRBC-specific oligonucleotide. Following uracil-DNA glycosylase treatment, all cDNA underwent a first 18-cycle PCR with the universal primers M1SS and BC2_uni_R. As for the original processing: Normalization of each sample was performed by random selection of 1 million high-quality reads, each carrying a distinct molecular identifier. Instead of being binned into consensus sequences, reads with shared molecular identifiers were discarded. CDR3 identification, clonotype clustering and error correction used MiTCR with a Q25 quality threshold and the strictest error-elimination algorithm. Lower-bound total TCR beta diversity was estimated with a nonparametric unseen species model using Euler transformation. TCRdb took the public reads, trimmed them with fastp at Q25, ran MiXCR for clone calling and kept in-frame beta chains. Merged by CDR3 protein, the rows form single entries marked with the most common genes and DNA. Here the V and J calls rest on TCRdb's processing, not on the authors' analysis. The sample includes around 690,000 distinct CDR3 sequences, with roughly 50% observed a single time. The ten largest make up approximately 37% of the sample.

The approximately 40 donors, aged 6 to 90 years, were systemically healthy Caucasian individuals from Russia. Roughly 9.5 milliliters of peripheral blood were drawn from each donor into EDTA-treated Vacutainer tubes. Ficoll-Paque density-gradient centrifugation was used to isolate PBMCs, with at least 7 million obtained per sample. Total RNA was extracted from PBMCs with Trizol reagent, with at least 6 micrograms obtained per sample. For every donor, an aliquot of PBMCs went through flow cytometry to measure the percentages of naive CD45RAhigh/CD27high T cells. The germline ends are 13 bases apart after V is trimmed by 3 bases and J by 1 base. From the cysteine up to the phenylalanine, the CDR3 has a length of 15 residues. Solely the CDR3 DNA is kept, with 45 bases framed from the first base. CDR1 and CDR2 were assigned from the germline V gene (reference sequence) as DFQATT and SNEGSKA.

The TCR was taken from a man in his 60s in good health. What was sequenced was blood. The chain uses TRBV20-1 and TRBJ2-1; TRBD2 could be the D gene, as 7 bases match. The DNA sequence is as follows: TGCAGTGCTAGCGGGGGGCCCGATTCCTACAATGAGCAGTTCTTC. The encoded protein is CSASGGPDSYNEQFF.